Following are 17 T cell receptor beta chains from one sample sequenced in a study of blood T cell repertoires in COVID-19. The table came from immunoSEQ multiplex PCR; TCRdb's copy has only in-frame clones and leaves some out. The sample shows 300,000 to 400,000 clones, around 87% of them seen only once. The sequenced sample was PBMCs or T cells enriched from blood (not recorded which). The receptors were gathered from a man aged 18 to 29 who had recovered from COVID-19.

This rearrangement joins TRBV7-9 to TRBJ2-7; D is unresolved. Germline V gene lookup returns CDR1 SEHNR and CDR2 FQNEAQ (reference sequence). CDR3 size: 13 residues. V was pared by 1 base and J by 3 bases, with 7 bases between. The CDR3 region has the DNA TGTGCCAGCAGCTTAGAAGGCGGCTACGAGCAGTACTTC. Translated, it gives CASSLEGGYEQYF.

The chain carries TRBV29-1 and TRBJ1-1, with D maybe TRBD1 (6 bases). CDR1 and CDR2 from the germline V gene are SQVTM and ANQGSEA. Trimming removed 7 bases from V and 1 base from J, with 13 bases in between. The CDR3 has 13 residues. The CDR3 reads CSAYRERNTEAFF. CDR3 DNA: TGCAGCGCTTACAGGGAGCGGAACACTGAAGCTTTCTTT. The full variable domain, rest sourced from reference TRBV29-1 and TRBJ1-1, is SAVISQKPSRDICQRGTSLTIQCQVDSQVTMMFWYRQQPGQSLTLIATANQGSEATYESGFVIDKFPISRPNLTFSTLTVSNMSPEDSSIYLCSAYRERNTEAFFGQGTRLTVV.

The J gene is TRBJ2-7, the V gene TRBV7-9; TRBD1 matches 9 bases. CDR3 length equals 15 residues. The V segment lost 5 bases and the J segment 5 bases; nucleotides outside the gene matches: 10. Germline-derived CDR1 and CDR2 are SEHNR and FQNEAQ (reference sequence). The DNA of the CDR3 is TGTGCCAGCAGCCTCCAAGGGGACAGGGACCACGAGCAGTACTTC. This sequence encodes CASSLQGDRDHEQYF.

Details on this clone: A read error may produce the germline difference seen at one junction end. The chain uses TRBV18 and TRBJ2-7; 11 bases are shared with TRBD1. CDR3 length: 15 amino acids. Germline loops: CDR1 KGHSH, CDR2 LQKENI. Here the CDR3 DNA reads TGTGCCAGCTCTCCACCGGGACAGGGGGGCCACGAGCAGTACTTC. Translating it yields CASSPPGQGGHEQYF.

This clone turned up a few times. This chain uses TRBV6-5 with TRBJ1-2; D is undetermined. V lost 2 bases to trimming and J lost 4 bases, with 11 bases between them. CDR3 size: 14 residues. Germline V CDR1 and CDR2: MNHEY, SVGAGI. CDR3 sequence reads: CASSYGGGGYGYTF. CDR3 DNA: TGTGCCAGCAGTTACGGAGGAGGAGGCTATGGCTACACCTTC.

The V and J genes are TRBV13 and TRBJ2-2, with 11 bases matching TRBD2. V shed 5 bases, J shed 3 bases, and the junction held 14 bases outside the gene matches. The CDR3 consists of 19 residues. CDR1 is PRHDT, CDR2 FYEKMQ, per germline (reference sequence). The CDR3 loop reads CASSPKSRLAGLYTGELFF. DNA of the CDR3: TGTGCCAGCAGCCCCAAAAGCCGACTAGCGGGGTTATACACCGGGGAGCTGTTTTTT.

This chain connects TRBV6-1 to TRBJ2-1; 8 positions agree with TRBD2. After removal of 3 bases from V and 3 bases from J, the junction contained 10 bases not matched to a gene. Germline V gene lookup returns CDR1 MNHNS and CDR2 SASEGT. The CDR3 extends over 17 amino acids. In DNA form, the CDR3 reads TGTGCCAGCAGTGATCAAACTAGCGGAGGGATCTACAATGAGCAGTTCTTC. Translation gives CASSDQTSGGIYNEQFF.

J is TRBJ1-1 and V is TRBV18; 10 bases agree with TRBD1. After removal of 3 bases from V and 0 bases from J, the junction contained 4 bases not matched to a gene. CDR1 is KGHSH, CDR2 LQKENI, per germline. CDR3 size: 16 residues. The CDR3 sequence is CASSPETGGLNTEAFF. The DNA for the CDR3 is TGTGCCAGCTCACCGGAGACAGGGGGCCTGAACACTGAAGCTTTCTTT.

The V gene is TRBV27, the J gene TRBJ1-2, with 8 bases aligning to TRBD1. Germline CDR1 reads MNHEY; CDR2 reads SMNVEV (reference sequence). The V gene end was trimmed by 3 bases and the J gene end by 7 bases; junction bases not matched to a gene: 4. This CDR3 comprises 13 residues. CDR3 loop: CASSLNRGVGYTF. The CDR3 DNA reads as TGTGCCAGCAGTTTGAACAGGGGGGTTGGCTACACCTTC.

This clone has a handful of counts. Other nucleotide sequences from this sample produce the same CDR3. V gene TRBV6-4 combines with J gene TRBJ1-1, with a weak D call TRBD1 (5 bases). Germline CDR1 and CDR2: MRHNA and SNTAGT. The CDR3 loop spans 13 amino acids. V lost 2 bases to trimming and J lost 1 base, with 5 bases between them. In DNA form, the CDR3 reads TGTGCCAGCAGTGACCAGGGGAACACTGAAGCTTTCTTT. This translates into CASSDQGNTEAFF.

The V and J genes are TRBV28 and TRBJ2-3, with 11 bases identical to TRBD2. CDR3 size: 16 residues. Germline V gene lookup returns CDR1 MDHEN and CDR2 SYDVKM. V lost 3 bases to trimming and J lost 8 bases; unmatched junction nucleotides: 10. Here the CDR3 reads CASSLAVAGGLSTQYF. The CDR3 bases are TGTGCCAGCAGTTTGGCGGTAGCGGGAGGGCTGAGTACGCAGTATTTT.

This rearrangement joins TRBV18 to TRBJ1-1; D unclear. Germline loops: CDR1 KGHSH, CDR2 LQKENI. This CDR3 is built from 14 residues. Trimming shortened V by 5 bases and J by 2 bases, and 12 bases separated the two germline ends. The CDR3 sequence: CASSDSSLNTEAFF. DNA of the CDR3: TGTGCCAGCTCAGATAGCAGCCTCAACACTGAAGCTTTCTTT.

J is TRBJ1-1 and V is TRBV25-1, with D possibly TRBD1 on 5 matching bases. There are 13 residues in the CDR3. Germline CDR1 MGHDK, CDR2 SYGVNS. Trimming stripped 3 bases from V and 5 bases from J, with 10 bases between. The CDR3 protein is CASSDGQSTEAFF. The CDR3 nucleotides are TGTGCCAGCAGTGATGGACAATCGACTGAAGCTTTCTTT.

This clone is a singleton in its sample. The chain uses TRBV27 and TRBJ2-1, with a possible D match to TRBD1 (6 bases). The CDR3 sequence is 13 residues long. Germline V gene data show CDR1 as MNHEY and CDR2 as SMNVEV (reference sequence). Trimming took 0 bases from V and 12 from J, leaving 12 bases between them. As DNA, the CDR3 is TGTGCCAGCAGTTTATCGGGCACCAGGGGGCAGTTCTTC. As protein: CASSLSGTRGQFF.

V usage is TRBV18 and J usage is TRBJ1-2; 8 nucleotides match TRBD1. This CDR3 region has 14 residues. Germline CDR1 reads KGHSH; CDR2 reads LQKENI. V was clipped by 1 base and J by 7 bases; unmatched bases: 5. The CDR3 here is CASSPQGQGAGYTF. CDR3 DNA sequence: TGTGCCAGCTCACCACAGGGGCAGGGGGCTGGCTACACCTTC.

J is TRBJ1-2 and V is TRBV19, with TRBD1 matching 8 bases. Germline-derived CDR1 and CDR2 are LNHDA and SQIVND (reference sequence). The V and J ends lost 5 bases and 4 bases, in that order; junction bases with no gene match: 24. The CDR3 covers 20 residues. This CDR3 is CASSLRQGMFSERGVYGYTF. DNA of the CDR3: TGTGCCAGTAGTCTCCGACAGGGGATGTTTTCGGAAAGGGGGGTCTATGGCTACACCTTC.

This clone appeared a single time. The chain couples TRBV21-1 to TRBJ1-2; the table's TRBD1 call for D was not verified on the DNA. TRBV21-1 is a recognized pseudogene. This CDR3 is 15 amino acids long. CDR3 sequence reads: CASSYLRTANYGYTF. The CDR3 nucleotides are TGTGCCAGCAGCTACCTTCGGACAGCTAACTATGGCTACACCTTC.